This T cell receptor beta chain came from a study of OX40 agonist ivuxolimab in advanced cancers. Study findings and constraints: CD4+ T cells averaged fewer expanded clones than CD8+ T cells. The study found among the lowest clonal expansion in partial responders at 0.1-3.0 mg/kg.

On this clone: Its matching antigen is unknown.

Germline V CDR1 and CDR2: GTSNPN, SVGIG (reference sequence). This CDR3 has 14 amino acids. V shed 5 bases and J 7 bases; nucleotides not matched to a gene: 11. TCRdb's copy holds only in-frame clones and misses some; the assay was immunoSEQ multiplex PCR. The sample has 65,000 to 85,000 clones, over 75% seen once; the top ten hold approximately 7%. The TCR sequence derives from an adult with an advanced solid tumor such as melanoma, head and neck, liver or kidney cancer. This material consisted of CD4+ or CD8+ T cells sorted from blood, taken in a trial of the OX40 agonist ivuxolimab. The rearrangement joins TRBV30 to TRBJ1-5; 7 bases map to TRBD1. The chain's CDR3 is CAWGPGTVSQPQHF. CDR3 nucleotide sequence: TGTGCCTGGGGCCCCGGGACAGTTTCGCAGCCCCAGCATTTT.